The 7 T cell receptor beta chains presented below share a single source sample, sequenced in a study of shared clonotypes between healthy human individuals. Terminally differentiated effector memory CD45RA+ cells were left out of the naive CD8 fraction, which was CD45RO-negative and positively selected for CCR7. Sequencing was performed with immunoSEQ multiplex PCR; in TCRdb, only in-frame clones are kept and a portion is missing. The sample has millions of clones, about 95% seen once; the top ten hold roughly 1%. The sequencing sample was made of naive CD8+ T cells sorted from blood. The origin of the receptors is a young man in good health.

This clone was seen just once. The V call is TRBV7-9, the J call TRBJ1-5; tentatively, D is TRBD1 (5 bases). The CDR3 extends over 13 amino acids. CDR1 and CDR2 (germline): SEHNR, FQNEAQ (reference sequence). V was pared by 7 bases and J by 4 bases, with 11 bases between. The CDR3 reads CASTQGGNQPQHF. The CDR3, as DNA: TGTGCCAGCACCCAGGGCGGGAATCAGCCCCAGCATTTT. The variable domain in full, with the rest retrieved from reference TRBV7-9 and TRBJ1-5, is DTGVSQNPRHKITKRGQNVTFRCDPISEHNRLYWYRQTLGQGPEFLTYFQNEAQLEKSRLLSDRFSAERPKGSFSTLEIQRTEQGDSAMYLCASTQGGNQPQHFGDGTRLSIL.

A word on this clone: The same CDR3 arises from other DNA sequences in this sample as well. The rearrangement links TRBV27 to TRBJ2-7; D may be TRBD2 (6 bases). The germline CDR1 and CDR2 sequences are MNHEY and SMNVEV (reference sequence). The CDR3 loop spans 15 amino acids. V lost 1 base and J lost 0, with 10 bases in between. The CDR3 protein is CASSLWAGNSYEQYF. CDR3 DNA: TGTGCCAGCAGTTTATGGGCGGGGAACTCCTACGAGCAGTACTTC.

As for this clone: A much larger clone lies a single base off, so this may be a read error. The sample has other DNA sequences that encode this CDR3 too. The chain is built from TRBV5-4 and TRBJ2-7; D uncertain. The CDR3 has 13 amino acids. Germline V gives CDR1 SGHNT, CDR2 YYREEE (reference sequence). V lost 1 base to trimming and J lost 0 bases, with 5 bases between them. In DNA, the CDR3 is TGTGCCAGCAGCTTGCGCAGCTCCTACGAGCAGTACTTC. It translates to CASSLRSSYEQYF.

This clone was observed a single time. This chain links TRBV19 with TRBJ1-1, with no clear D. The CDR3 runs 13 residues. CDR1 and CDR2 from the germline V gene are LNHDA and SQIVND (reference sequence). The V and J ends lost 3 bases and 6 bases respectively, with 11 bases between them. The CDR3 bases are TGTGCCAGTAGTATTATGCCGGGTCCTGAAGCTTTCTTT. Amino acid sequence: CASSIMPGPEAFF.

The genes are TRBV7-9 and TRBJ2-1; D gene ambiguous. Germline loops: CDR1 SEHNR, CDR2 FQNEAQ (reference sequence). Trimming left V 2 bases short and J 7 bases short, with 6 bases between. The CDR3 extends over 12 amino acids. DNA of the CDR3: TGTGCCAGCAGCTTATGGGCGAATGAGCAGTTCTTC. It yields the protein CASSLWANEQFF.

V gene TRBV10-3 combines with J gene TRBJ1-1; TRBD1 matches 10 bases. This CDR3 comprises 18 residues. V dropped 3 bases and J dropped 3; count of bases not matched to a gene: 13. The germline CDR1 and CDR2 sequences are ENHRY and SYGVKD. The CDR3, as DNA: TGTGCCATCAGTGACTCGCTACTGGACAGGGGGATGGACACTGAAGCTTTCTTT. Residues: CAISDSLLDRGMDTEAFF.

This clone was counted once. The rearrangement uses TRBV27 and TRBJ2-5; D possibly corresponds to TRBD2 (6 bases). The germline CDR1 and CDR2 sequences are MNHEY and SMNVEV (reference sequence). The V end lost 3 bases, the J end lost 3 bases, and 14 bases lay between the germline ends. CDR3 length equals 15 residues. CDR3 DNA: TGTGCCAGCAGTTTTTTGGGGGGTCCGGAAGAGACCCAGTACTTC. It yields the protein CASSFLGGPEETQYF.